A single T cell receptor (beta chain) is shown here with its context. PCR used 60 Vbeta primers and 13 Jbeta primers. Produced via immunoSEQ multiplex PCR; TCRdb's table is partial and in-frame only. The table includes more than 140,000 clones, around 75% detected once. This specimen belongs to a study of cytomegalovirus exposure and HLA in healthy donors. CDR3 length equals 18 residues. The germline V gene has CDR1 SGHVS and CDR2 FQNEAQ. Trimming cost V 0 bases and J 0 bases, with 16 bases left between them. The receptor was isolated from a man aged 40-50 years in good health and CMV-seronegative. Sequencing was carried out using PBMCs. The chain employs TRBV7-8 and TRBJ2-3; D is possibly TRBD2 (6 bases). The CDR3 region has the DNA TGTGCCAGCAGCTTAGCGCCAGGTCAGCGGGCGAGCACAGATACGCAGTATTTT. This encodes CASSLAPGQRASTDTQYF.